One sample yielded the 9 T cell receptor beta chains listed below, sequenced in a study of CD8+ T cells in alopecia areata listed by TCRdb under 2018. Receptor amplification or capture employed the immunoSEQ multiplex PCR assay. For TCR sequencing, RNA was extracted from every sample and reverse transcribed into cDNA to serve as template. Sourced from immuneACCESS, this table was stored by TCRdb with only in-frame sequences that have V and J called. A share of the clones is absent; for the studies checked, an unresolved V gene accounts for under half, and the remainder has no known explanation. The sample table holds 110,000 to 150,000 clones, of which roughly 50% were seen once. The ten largest make up 5% to 7% of the sample. This specimen's time point label, interpreted: baseline before oral tofacitinib. Sample: CD4+ T cells sorted from blood, taken at week 0. These receptors originate from a human donor with alopecia areata.

This sequence joins TRBV29-1 and TRBJ1-4, with no clear D. V gave up 6 bases and J gave up 0 bases, with 8 bases separating them. Germline assignment: CDR1 SQVTM and CDR2 ANQGSEA. The CDR3 has 13 residues. CDR3 amino acids: CSVGGPTNEKLFF. In DNA, the CDR3 is TGCAGCGTCGGCGGGCCAACTAATGAAAAACTGTTTTTT.

The genes are TRBV5-4 and TRBJ2-1; D remains ambiguous. V was trimmed by 1 base and J by 2 bases, leaving 10 bases between them. Germline assignment: CDR1 SGHNT and CDR2 YYREEE (reference sequence). This CDR3 has 15 amino acids. The CDR3 loop is CASSLRTLPYNEQFF. The DNA for the CDR3 is TGTGCCAGCAGCTTGCGGACGCTACCCTACAATGAGCAGTTCTTC.

This chain uses TRBV7-2 with TRBJ1-5; D remains ambiguous. The CDR3 sequence is 13 residues long. With 0 bases removed from V and 3 bases from J, the gap between germline ends came to 3 bases. Germline lookup yields CDR1 SGHTA and CDR2 FQGNSA. In DNA, the CDR3 is TGTGCCAGCAGCTTAGCCATCAATCAGCCCCAGCATTTT. Translating it yields CASSLAINQPQHF. Using reference TRBV7-2 and TRBJ1-5 for the parts outside the CDR3, the full variable domain is GAGVSQSPSNKVTEKGKDVELRCDPISGHTALYWYRQSLGQGLEFLIYFQGNSAPDKSGLPSDRFSAERTGGSVSTLTIQRTQQEDSAVYLCASSLAINQPQHFGDGTRLSIL.

The rearrangement uses TRBV9 and TRBJ2-3, with 9 bases fitting TRBD1. Per germline, CDR1 SGDLS and CDR2 YYNGEE. The CDR3 length is 14 residues. Trimming at V came to 4 bases and at J to 5 bases, leaving 5 bases not matched to a gene. The chain's CDR3 is CASSLRTGEDTQYF. The CDR3 DNA follows: TGTGCCAGCAGCCTAAGGACAGGGGAAGATACGCAGTATTTT.

The V and J genes are TRBV7-2 and TRBJ1-5; D possibly corresponds to TRBD1 (6 bases). V dropped 1 base and J dropped 6 bases, with 10 bases sitting between them. The CDR3 is 14 residues long. CDR1 is SGHTA, CDR2 FQGNSA, per germline. The CDR3 sequence is CASSLDRVIQPQHF. CDR3 DNA: TGTGCCAGCAGCTTAGACAGGGTGATTCAGCCCCAGCATTTT.

The chain has TRBV30 and TRBJ2-1, with 8 bases that match TRBD1. This CDR3 comprises 13 residues. V lost 2 bases, J lost 7 bases, and 4 bases stayed unmatched. Germline assignment: CDR1 GTSNPN and CDR2 SVGIG (reference sequence). The CDR3 coding sequence is TGTGCCTGGAGTACCCGGACAGGGAATGAGCAGTTCTTC. The encoded protein is CAWSTRTGNEQFF.

The rearrangement joins TRBV5-1 to TRBJ2-7; D possibly corresponds to TRBD2 (5 bases). The CDR3 extends over 16 amino acids. Trimming took off 0 bases at V and 1 base at J, with 14 bases between the two ends. The germline V gene encodes CDR1 SGHRS and CDR2 YFSETQ. CDR3 amino acids: CASSLGVRERSYEQYF. The CDR3, as DNA: TGCGCCAGCAGCTTGGGTGTGAGGGAGCGTTCCTACGAGCAGTACTTC.

This clone was observed a handful of times. The chain carries TRBV10-3 and TRBJ2-5; D call uncertain. Trimming stripped 6 bases from V and 1 base from J, with 9 bases between. Germline-derived CDR1 and CDR2 are ENHRY and SYGVKD. The CDR3 has 13 amino acids. The DNA for the CDR3 is TGTGCCATCAGCCCATCAGGCCAAGAGACCCAGTACTTC. Protein sequence: CAISPSGQETQYF.

J is TRBJ2-5 and V is TRBV7-2; D gene unclear. V lost 2 bases, J lost 5 bases, and 12 bases lay in between. The CDR3 is made up of 14 amino acids. Per the germline V gene, CDR1 is SGHTA and CDR2 is FQGNSA. The CDR3 is CASSLSRSRETQYF. CDR3 DNA: TGTGCCAGCAGCTTATCTAGAAGTCGGGAGACCCAGTACTTC.